The 23 T cell receptor beta chains given below trace back to one sample, sequenced in a study of T cell responses to AZD1222 COVID-19 vaccine. Sequenced by immunoSEQ multiplex PCR; TCRdb stores in-frame clones only, minus some. The sample lists just over 80,000 clones, around 90% seen once, with 4.5% to 6% in the top ten. The starting material was peripheral blood, obtained on day 0 of AZD1222 vaccination. These receptors were collected from an adult in good health.

The rearrangement links TRBV5-1 to TRBJ2-3; D gene uncertain. CDR1 and CDR2 (germline): SGHRS, YFSETQ. This CDR3 region has 17 residues. Trimming removed 4 bases at V and 4 bases at J, with 22 bases between. CDR3 DNA: TGCGCCAGCAGCGACTTAACGGGCCTGCTGATCCCAGATACGCAGTATTTT. Its translation is CASSDLTGLLIPDTQYF.

The CDR3, as DNA: TGCGCCAGCAGGCCGACAGGGAGCCCCTACAATGAGCAGTTCTTC. The encoded protein is CASRPTGSPYNEQFF. V gene TRBV5-1 combines with J gene TRBJ2-1; 7 bases agree with TRBD1. CDR1 is SGHRS, CDR2 YFSETQ, per germline. The V gene end was trimmed by 5 bases and the J gene end by 2 bases; junction bases not matched to a gene: 7. The CDR3 runs to 15 residues.

The chain joins TRBV5-1 to TRBJ2-7; no reliable D call. The V and J ends lost 0 bases and 1 base respectively, with 5 bases between them. The CDR3 extends over 13 amino acids. Germline-derived CDR1 and CDR2 are SGHRS and YFSETQ. The CDR3 region has the DNA TGCGCCAGCAGCTTGGAACTTTCCTACGAGCAGTACTTC. It encodes CASSLELSYEQYF.

This chain joins TRBV19 and TRBJ1-1; D unclear. Germline loops: CDR1 LNHDA, CDR2 SQIVND (reference sequence). This CDR3 has 13 residues. Trimming stripped 5 bases from V and 7 bases from J, with 14 bases between. CDR3 coding DNA: TGTGCCAGTAGTTGGCCCCCGATGGGTGAAGCTTTCTTT. This encodes CASSWPPMGEAFF.

This clone was detected only once. The V gene is TRBV14, the J gene TRBJ1-2, with D possibly being TRBD1 (6 bases). CDR1 is SGHDN and CDR2 is FVKESK in the germline V gene. This CDR3 comprises 15 residues. Trimming shortened V by 4 bases and J by 5 bases, and 17 bases separated the two germline ends. The CDR3 DNA reads as TGTGCCAGCAGCCCCCGGGACAACAGTGAATATGGCTACACCTTC. It specifies CASSPRDNSEYGYTF.

This chain links TRBV7-5 with TRBJ1-3. TRBV7-5 is a known pseudogene. This CDR3 has 14 amino acids. The CDR3 coding sequence is TGTGGGGCGGGGGAGCAAGGATACGGAAACACCATATATTTT. The encoded protein is CGAGEQGYGNTIYF.

The chain has TRBV5-1 and TRBJ1-2; no reliable D call. Per germline, CDR1 SGHRS and CDR2 YFSETQ. Trimming pared 5 bases from V and 5 bases from J, leaving 19 bases between. The length of the CDR3 is 15 residues. Here the CDR3 DNA reads TGCGCCAGCAGGGACGACGGGAACATCCGATATGGCTACACCTTC. It translates to CASRDDGNIRYGYTF.

In this sample, this clone turned up once. The chain is built from TRBV11-3 and TRBJ1-2; D is unresolved. Germline V gives CDR1 SGHNT, CDR2 YENEEA. The CDR3 sequence is 15 residues long. Trimming took off 1 base at V and 3 bases at J, with 12 bases between the two ends. The CDR3 bases are TGTGCCAGCAGCTTAGCGGGCATGGAGGACTATGGCTACACCTTC. Translated, it gives CASSLAGMEDYGYTF.

The count of this clone is one. This sequence joins TRBV19 and TRBJ1-5; D gene unclear. V shed 11 bases and J shed 0 bases, with 20 bases lying between them. The CDR3 sequence is 16 residues long. Per germline, CDR1 LNHDA and CDR2 SQIVND (reference sequence). CDR3 DNA sequence: TGTGCCTCCTTAGACGGATCCTTACATAGCAATCAGCCCCAGCATTTT. Translating it yields CASLDGSLHSNQPQHF.

There are a few counts of this clone. This rearrangement joins TRBV25-1 to TRBJ1-1; D is possibly TRBD1 (6 bases). Germline assignment: CDR1 MGHDK and CDR2 SYGVNS. The CDR3 runs to 14 residues. The V and J ends lost 3 bases and 5 bases respectively, with 13 bases between them. The CDR3 bases are TGTGCCAGCAGTGAGGCAGGGGTTGGAACTGAAGCTTTCTTT. Amino acid sequence: CASSEAGVGTEAFF.

V gene TRBV20-1 combines with J gene TRBJ2-3; D gene unclear. The CDR3 is 11 residues long. V shed 7 bases and J shed 0 bases, with 5 bases lying between them. In germline, CDR1 is DFQATT, CDR2 SNEGSKA (reference sequence). The CDR3 DNA sequence: TGCAGTGTTCCCAGCACAGATACGCAGTATTTT. Encoded protein: CSVPSTDTQYF.

V is TRBV7-3 and J is TRBJ2-3; D possibly corresponds to TRBD2 (6 bases). Germline values: CDR1 SGHTA, CDR2 FQGTGA. V lost 2 bases and J lost 6, with 15 bases in between. The CDR3 totals 15 residues. The CDR3 here is CASSLAGMKSDTQYF. The CDR3 DNA sequence: TGTGCCAGCAGCTTAGCGGGGATGAAGTCGGATACGCAGTATTTT.

For the CDR3, the DNA is TGTGCCAGCTCACCAGGACAGGGGAGAGAGACCCAGTACTTC. It encodes CASSPGQGRETQYF. The chain employs TRBV18 and TRBJ2-5; TRBD1 agrees at 9 bases. V was pared by 2 bases and J by 4 bases, with 2 bases of the junction left unmatched. This CDR3 spans 14 amino acids. CDR1 and CDR2 from the germline V gene are KGHSH and LQKENI.

The chain has TRBV6-5 and TRBJ1-1, with D possibly being TRBD1 (6 bases). The CDR3 runs 16 residues. CDR1 MNHEY and CDR2 SVGAGI come from the germline V gene. Trimming shortened V by 4 bases and J by 1 base, and 16 bases separated the two germline ends. This CDR3 is CASSSPRQGQNTEAFF. DNA of the CDR3: TGTGCCAGCAGTTCCCCCCGGCAGGGGCAGAACACTGAAGCTTTCTTT.

V and J are TRBV6-8 and TRBJ1-1, with a possible D match to TRBD1 (6 bases). Per germline, CDR1 MNHGY and CDR2 SAAAGT. V lost 0 bases and J 7 bases, leaving 27 bases between the germline ends. CDR3 length: 19 amino acids. CDR3 residues: CASSYSIEWGRRSTYEAFF. CDR3 nucleotide sequence: TGTGCCAGCAGTTACTCGATTGAGTGGGGGCGACGGAGTACATATGAAGCTTTCTTT.

The chain has TRBV11-2 and TRBJ1-2, with TRBD1 as a possible D gene (5 bases). Trimming took off 5 bases at V and 4 bases at J, with 14 bases between the two ends. The CDR3 extends over 14 amino acids. CDR1 is SGHAT, CDR2 FQNNGV, per germline. The CDR3 DNA reads as TGTGCCAGCAGCCCCCGGACACTAATCTATGGCTACACCTTC. As protein: CASSPRTLIYGYTF. Using reference TRBV11-2 and TRBJ1-2 for the parts outside the CDR3, the full variable domain is EAGVAQSPRYKIIEKRQSVAFWCNPISGHATLYWYQQILGQGPKLLIQFQNNGVVDDSQLPKDRFSAERLKGVDSTLKIQPAKLEDSAVYLCASSPRTLIYGYTFGSGTRLTVV.

The chain combines TRBV27 with TRBJ1-3; 7 bases line up with TRBD1. With V trimmed by 4 bases and J by 3 bases, 6 bases remained unmatched. Germline V gene data show CDR1 as MNHEY and CDR2 as SMNVEV (reference sequence). This CDR3 has 15 amino acids. The CDR3 bases are TGTGCCAGCAGTTCCCGACAGGGATTTGGAAACACCATATATTTT. The encoded protein is CASSSRQGFGNTIYF.

This chain joins TRBV19 and TRBJ1-1; tentative D call: TRBD1 (6 bases). Trimming cost V 4 bases and J 1 base, with 13 bases left between them. Germline CDR1 is LNHDA and CDR2 is SQIVND (reference sequence). The CDR3 is made up of 15 amino acids. DNA for the CDR3: TGTGCCAGTAGTACGAGGACAGAAACGAACACTGAAGCTTTCTTT. Translation: CASSTRTETNTEAFF.

This sequence joins TRBV30 and TRBJ1-6; maybe TRBD1 (6 bases). The length of the CDR3 is 12 residues. Between the trimmed V and J ends, which lost 8 bases and 7 bases, there was a span of 12 bases. Germline CDR1 reads GTSNPN; CDR2 reads SVGIG (reference sequence). The CDR3 bases are TGTGCCAGTACAGGGCGGAATTCACCCCTCCACTTT. Translating it yields CASTGRNSPLHF.

The J gene is TRBJ1-3, the V gene TRBV9, with 8 bases that match TRBD1. Unmatched junction bases numbered 10, after V lost 5 bases and J lost 0 bases. The CDR3 covers 17 residues. CDR1 is SGDLS, CDR2 YYNGEE, per germline. The CDR3 reads CASRDSGGGNSGNTIYF. The CDR3, as DNA: TGTGCCAGCAGGGACTCAGGGGGCGGGAACTCTGGAAACACCATATATTTT.

This chain uses TRBV19 with TRBJ1-6; D remains unclear. CDR1 is LNHDA, CDR2 SQIVND, per germline (reference sequence). V shed 1 base and J shed 11 bases, with 6 bases lying between them. The CDR3 runs 12 residues. CDR3 sequence: CASSIGGAPLHF. CDR3 nucleotide sequence: TGTGCCAGTAGTATAGGTGGAGCACCCCTCCACTTT. Filled out from reference TRBV19 and TRBJ1-6, the complete variable domain reads DGGITQSPKYLFRKEGQNVTLSCEQNLNHDAMYWYRQDPGQGLRLIYYSQIVNDFQKGDIAEGYSVSREKKESFPLTVTSAQKNPTAFYLCASSIGGAPLHFGNGTRLTVT.

The gene calls are TRBV6-2 or TRBV6-3 and TRBJ1-2; 9 bases are a match to TRBD1. CDR3 length equals 14 residues. The germline gives CDR1 MNHEY, CDR2 SVGEGT. The trim removed 2 bases at V and 8 bases at J, leaving 6 bases unmatched. The CDR3 DNA follows: TGTGCCAGCAGTTACCTGGGACAGGGCGGCGGCTACACCTTC. Translation: CASSYLGQGGGYTF.

In DNA, the CDR3 is TGTGCCAGCAGTTACCGGCGGGACCGCCCTCTTTATGGCTACACCTTC. Protein sequence: CASSYRRDRPLYGYTF. V and J are TRBV6-2 or TRBV6-3 and TRBJ1-2; a weak D match, TRBD1 (5 bases). The CDR3 runs 16 residues. The V end lost 2 bases, the J end lost 5 bases, and 18 bases lay between the germline ends. Per germline, CDR1 MNHEY and CDR2 SVGEGT.